Shown below are 13 T cell receptor beta chains from a single sample sequenced in a study of blood T cell repertoires in COVID-19. Assay: immunoSEQ multiplex PCR; the TCRdb copy retains only in-frame clones and omits some. Of about 250,000 clones in the sample, 88% were seen once. The source material was peripheral blood. The receptors here all came from a woman between 40 and 55 years old who had recovered from COVID-19.

The V gene is TRBV10-3, the J gene TRBJ1-1; tentatively, D is TRBD1 (6 bases). The CDR3 is made up of 15 amino acids. Per germline, CDR1 ENHRY and CDR2 SYGVKD. The V end lost 0 bases, the J end lost 1 base, and 9 bases lay between the germline ends. CDR3 region: CAISESGRGNTEAFF. Here the CDR3 DNA reads TGTGCCATCAGTGAGTCTGGCAGGGGGAACACTGAAGCTTTCTTT.

The J gene is TRBJ2-7, the V gene TRBV28; weak D call: TRBD2 (5 bases). The CDR3 has 15 residues. The germline gives CDR1 MDHEN, CDR2 SYDVKM. V was cut by 3 bases and J by 3 bases, with 15 bases left in between. The CDR3 is CASSLSGTDRYEQYF. In DNA, the CDR3 is TGTGCCAGCAGTTTGTCGGGAACAGACCGCTACGAGCAGTACTTC.

The table lists this clone with a count of one. The rearrangement uses TRBV28 and TRBJ1-2; D call uncertain. The germline V gene encodes CDR1 MDHEN and CDR2 SYDVKM. The CDR3 has 12 amino acids. V was shortened by 1 base and J by 10 bases, with 10 bases between the two germline ends. CDR3 amino acids: CASSLSPPVYTF. As DNA, the CDR3 is TGTGCCAGCAGTTTATCACCGCCGGTCTACACCTTC.

The rearrangement links TRBV7-9 to TRBJ1-4; 7 bases agree with TRBD1. Trimming at V came to 5 bases and at J to 11 bases, leaving 17 bases not matched to a gene. This CDR3 has 16 residues. Germline CDR1 reads SEHNR; CDR2 reads FQNEAQ (reference sequence). CDR3 in DNA: TGTGCCAGCAGCCCCGGCTCAGTCCCCACAGGGGAGAAACTGTTTTTT. This gives the protein CASSPGSVPTGEKLFF.

The chain couples TRBV25-1 to TRBJ2-3; 11 bases agree with TRBD2. The germline CDR1 and CDR2 sequences are MGHDK and SYGVNS. Trimming removed 3 bases from V and 1 base from J; junction bases left unmatched: 6. CDR3 size: 17 residues. The CDR3 DNA reads as TGTGCCAGCAGTGAGGATAGCGGGAGGGCCGGCACAGATACGCAGTATTTT. This sequence encodes CASSEDSGRAGTDTQYF.

This chain connects TRBV28 to TRBJ2-1, with 7 bases matching TRBD2. The germline gives CDR1 MDHEN, CDR2 SYDVKM. The CDR3 length is 15 residues. The ends lost 1 base at V and 7 bases at J; junction bases unmatched: 7. The CDR3 region is CASSLFAGAGNEQFF. CDR3 DNA sequence: TGTGCCAGCAGTTTATTTGCGGGAGCGGGGAATGAGCAGTTCTTC. Using reference TRBV28 and TRBJ2-1 for the parts outside the CDR3, the full variable domain is DVKVTQSSRYLVKRTGEKVFLECVQDMDHENMFWYRQDPGLGLRLIYFSYDVKMKEKGDIPEGYSVSREKKERFSLILESASTNQTSMYLCASSLFAGAGNEQFFGPGTRLTVL.

V is TRBV6-4 and J is TRBJ2-7; tentative D call: TRBD2 (6 bases). The CDR3 extends over 18 amino acids. Trimming took off 5 bases at V and 4 bases at J, with 27 bases between the two ends. Germline V CDR1 and CDR2: MRHNA, SNTAGT. CDR3 sequence (DNA): TGTGCCAGCAGTACCTTTGTGGGGGGTACCCAACCTTCTTACGAGCAGTACGTC. Translation: CASSTFVGGTQPSYEQYV.

The chain recombines TRBV11-1 with TRBJ2-1; 8 bases are a match to TRBD2. Germline V lookup: CDR1 SGHAT, CDR2 FQDESV (reference sequence). There are 15 residues in the CDR3. With V trimmed by 5 bases and J by 5 bases, 8 bases remained unmatched. The CDR3 nucleotides are TGTGCCAGCAGCCGACTTGCGGGAGGACACAATGAGCAGTTCTTC. As protein: CASSRLAGGHNEQFF.

V and J are TRBV19 and TRBJ1-3; D not resolved. V lost 3 bases and J 7 bases, leaving 10 bases between the germline ends. CDR1 is LNHDA, CDR2 SQIVND, per germline (reference sequence). This CDR3 has 13 amino acids. The CDR3 nucleotides are TGTGCCAGTAGTATGGGCCCCCGTAACACCATATATTTT. This encodes CASSMGPRNTIYF.

This clone was picked up one time. CDR3 nucleotide sequence: TGTGCCAGCAGCCAGGACCAAGAGACCCAGTACTTC. It translates to CASSQDQETQYF. V gene TRBV6-5 combines with J gene TRBJ2-5; no definite D call. The CDR3 has 12 residues. The V end lost 6 bases, the J end lost 0 bases, and 5 bases lay between the germline ends. CDR1 is MNHEY, CDR2 SVGAGI, per germline.

This rearrangement joins TRBV7-9 to TRBJ1-5; 9 bases align to TRBD1. In germline, CDR1 is SEHNR, CDR2 FQNEAQ (reference sequence). V lost 5 bases, J lost 0 bases, and 14 bases stayed unmatched. The CDR3 covers 19 residues. CDR3 loop: CASSHGRDRVSGSNQPQHF. Here the CDR3 DNA reads TGTGCCAGCAGCCACGGCCGGGACAGGGTGAGCGGTAGCAATCAGCCCCAGCATTTT.

This chain uses TRBV2 with TRBJ1-3; D is undetermined. The CDR3 runs 13 residues. Trimming pared 6 bases from V and 8 bases from J, leaving 14 bases between. CDR1 and CDR2 (germline): SNHLY, FYNNEI. The CDR3 is CASSPEVADTIYF. Here the CDR3 DNA reads TGTGCCAGCAGCCCCGAGGTTGCGGACACCATATATTTT.

The chain links TRBV30 to TRBJ2-1; perhaps TRBD2 as D (7 bases). Germline V gene lookup returns CDR1 GTSNPN and CDR2 SVGIG (reference sequence). V was trimmed by 5 bases and J by 8 bases, leaving 13 bases between them. The CDR3 length is 12 residues. Written as DNA, the CDR3 is TGTGCCTGGGCCCCGGGGGGCCATGAGCAGTTCTTC. The encoded protein is CAWAPGGHEQFF.